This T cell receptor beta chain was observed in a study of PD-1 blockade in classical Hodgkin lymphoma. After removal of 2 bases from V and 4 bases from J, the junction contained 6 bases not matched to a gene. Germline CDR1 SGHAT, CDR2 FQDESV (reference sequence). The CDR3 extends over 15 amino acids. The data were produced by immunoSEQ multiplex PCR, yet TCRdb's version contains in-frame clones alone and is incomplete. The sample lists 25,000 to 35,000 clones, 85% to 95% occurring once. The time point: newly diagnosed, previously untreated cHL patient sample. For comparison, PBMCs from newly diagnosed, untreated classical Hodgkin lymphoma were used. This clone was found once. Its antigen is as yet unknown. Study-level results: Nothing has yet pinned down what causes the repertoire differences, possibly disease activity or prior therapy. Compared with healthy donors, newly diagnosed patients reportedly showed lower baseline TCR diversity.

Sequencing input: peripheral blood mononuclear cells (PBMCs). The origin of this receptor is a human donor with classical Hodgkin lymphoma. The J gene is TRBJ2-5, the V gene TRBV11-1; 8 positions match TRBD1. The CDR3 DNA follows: TGTGCCAGCAGCTTAAGAGACAGGGGTCTAGAGACCCAGTACTTC. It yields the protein CASSLRDRGLETQYF.